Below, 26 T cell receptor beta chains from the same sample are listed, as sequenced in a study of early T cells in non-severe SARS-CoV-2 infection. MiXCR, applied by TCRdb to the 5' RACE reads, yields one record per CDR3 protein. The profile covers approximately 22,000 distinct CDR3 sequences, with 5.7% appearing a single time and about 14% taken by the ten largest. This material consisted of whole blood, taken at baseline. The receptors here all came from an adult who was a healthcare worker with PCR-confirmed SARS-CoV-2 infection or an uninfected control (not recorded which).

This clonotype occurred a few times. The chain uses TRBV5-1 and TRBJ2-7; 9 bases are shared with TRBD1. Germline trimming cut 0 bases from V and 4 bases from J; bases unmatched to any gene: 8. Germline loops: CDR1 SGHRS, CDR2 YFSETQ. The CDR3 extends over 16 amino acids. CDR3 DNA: TGCGCCAGCAGCTTGGCGGGGACAGGGAAGGGTTACGAGCAGTACTTC. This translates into CASSLAGTGKGYEQYF.

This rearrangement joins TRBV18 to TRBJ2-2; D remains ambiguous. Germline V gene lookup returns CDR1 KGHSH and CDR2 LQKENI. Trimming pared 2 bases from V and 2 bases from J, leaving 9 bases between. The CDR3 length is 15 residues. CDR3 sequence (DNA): TGTGCCAGCTCACCATTGGGCATCAACACCGGGGAGCTGTTTTTT. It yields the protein CASSPLGINTGELFF.

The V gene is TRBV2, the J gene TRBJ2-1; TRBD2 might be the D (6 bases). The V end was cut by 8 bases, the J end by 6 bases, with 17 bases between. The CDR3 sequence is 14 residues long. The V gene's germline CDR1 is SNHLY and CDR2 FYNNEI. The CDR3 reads CASLDGRSGNEQFF. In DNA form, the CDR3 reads TGTGCCAGCCTTGACGGGAGATCGGGCAATGAGCAGTTCTTC. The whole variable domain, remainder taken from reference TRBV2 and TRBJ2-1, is EPEVTQTPSHQVTQMGQEVILRCVPISNHLYFYWYRQILGQKVEFLVSFYNNEISEKSEIFDDQFSVERPDGSNFTLKIRSTKLEDSAMYFCASLDGRSGNEQFFGPGTRLTVL.

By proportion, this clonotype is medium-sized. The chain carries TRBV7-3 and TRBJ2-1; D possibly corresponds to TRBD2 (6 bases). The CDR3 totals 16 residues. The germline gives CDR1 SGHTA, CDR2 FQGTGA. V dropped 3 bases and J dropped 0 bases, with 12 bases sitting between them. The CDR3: CASSFNPTSSYNEQFF. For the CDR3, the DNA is TGTGCCAGCAGCTTTAACCCGACTAGCTCCTACAATGAGCAGTTCTTC. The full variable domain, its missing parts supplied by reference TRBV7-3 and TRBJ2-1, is GAGVSQTPSNKVTEKGKYVELRCDPISGHTALYWYRQSLGQGPEFLIYFQGTGAADDSGLPNDRFFAVRPEGSVSTLKIQRTERGDSAVYLCASSFNPTSSYNEQFFGPGTRLTVL.

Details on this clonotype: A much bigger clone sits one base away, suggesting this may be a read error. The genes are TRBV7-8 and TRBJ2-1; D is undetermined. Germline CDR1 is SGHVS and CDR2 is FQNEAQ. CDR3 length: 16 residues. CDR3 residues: CVSSLVGSPSYNEQFF. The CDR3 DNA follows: TGTGTCAGCAGCTTAGTAGGCAGTCCCTCCTACAATGAGCAGTTCTTC.

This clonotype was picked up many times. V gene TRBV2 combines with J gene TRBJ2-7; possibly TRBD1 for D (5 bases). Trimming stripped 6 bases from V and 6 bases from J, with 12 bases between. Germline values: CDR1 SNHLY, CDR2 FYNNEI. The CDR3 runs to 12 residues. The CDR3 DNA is TGTGCCAGCAGAGTCGATGGGGCCGAGCAGTACTTC. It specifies CASRVDGAEQYF.

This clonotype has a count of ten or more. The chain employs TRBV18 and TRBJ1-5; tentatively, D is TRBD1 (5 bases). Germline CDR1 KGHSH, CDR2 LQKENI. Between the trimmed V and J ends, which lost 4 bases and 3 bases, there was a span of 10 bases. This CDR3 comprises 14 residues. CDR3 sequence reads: CASSQGFSNQPQHF. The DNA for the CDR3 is TGTGCCAGCTCACAGGGGTTTTCCAATCAGCCCCAGCATTTT.

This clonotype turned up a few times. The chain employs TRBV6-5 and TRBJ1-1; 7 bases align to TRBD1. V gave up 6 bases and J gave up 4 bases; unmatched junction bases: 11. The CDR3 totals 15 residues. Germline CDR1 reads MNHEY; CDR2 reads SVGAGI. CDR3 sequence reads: CASRGHRGGGTEAFF. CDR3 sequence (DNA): TGTGCCAGCAGGGGGCACAGGGGTGGTGGCACTGAAGCTTTCTTT.

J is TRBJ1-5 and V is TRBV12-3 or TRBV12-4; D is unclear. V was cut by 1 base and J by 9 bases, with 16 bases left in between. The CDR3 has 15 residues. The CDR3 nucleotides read TGTGCCAGCAGTTTAGGTGGAGGGCCCAAGAGGCCCCAGCATTTT. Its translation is CASSLGGGPKRPQHF.

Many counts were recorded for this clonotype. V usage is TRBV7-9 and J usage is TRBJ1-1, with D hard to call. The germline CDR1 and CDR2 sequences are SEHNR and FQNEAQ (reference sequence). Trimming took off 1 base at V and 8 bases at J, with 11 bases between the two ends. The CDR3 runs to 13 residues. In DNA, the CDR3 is TGTGCCAGCAGCTTAGAGAAGGGCCCCGAAGCTTTCTTT. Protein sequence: CASSLEKGPEAFF.

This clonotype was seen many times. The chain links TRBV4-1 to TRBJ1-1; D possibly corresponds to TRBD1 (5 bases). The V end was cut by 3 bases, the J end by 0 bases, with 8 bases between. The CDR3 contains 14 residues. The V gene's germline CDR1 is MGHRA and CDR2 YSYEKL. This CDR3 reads CASSQRGMNTEAFF. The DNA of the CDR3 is TGCGCCAGCAGCCAGCGGGGCATGAACACTGAAGCTTTCTTT.

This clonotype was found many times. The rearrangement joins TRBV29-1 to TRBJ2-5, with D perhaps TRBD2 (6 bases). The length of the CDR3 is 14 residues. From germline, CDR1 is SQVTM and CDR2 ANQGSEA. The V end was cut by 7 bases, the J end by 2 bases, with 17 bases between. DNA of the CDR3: TGCAGCGCCGAAGCGACTAGGGTTCAAGAGACCCAGTACTTC. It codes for CSAEATRVQETQYF.

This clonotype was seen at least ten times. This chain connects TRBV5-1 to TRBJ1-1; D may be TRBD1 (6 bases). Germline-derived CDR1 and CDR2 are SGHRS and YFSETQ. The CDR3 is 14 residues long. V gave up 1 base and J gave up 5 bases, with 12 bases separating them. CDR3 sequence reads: CASSLWGRETEAFF. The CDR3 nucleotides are TGCGCCAGCAGCTTGTGGGGGCGCGAAACTGAAGCTTTCTTT.

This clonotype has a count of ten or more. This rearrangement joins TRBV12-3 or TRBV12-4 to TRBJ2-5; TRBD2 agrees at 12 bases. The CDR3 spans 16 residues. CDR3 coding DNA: TGTGCTATGACCCCCCTGACTAGCGGGGGACAAGAGACCCAGTACTTC. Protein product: CAMTPLTSGGQETQYF.

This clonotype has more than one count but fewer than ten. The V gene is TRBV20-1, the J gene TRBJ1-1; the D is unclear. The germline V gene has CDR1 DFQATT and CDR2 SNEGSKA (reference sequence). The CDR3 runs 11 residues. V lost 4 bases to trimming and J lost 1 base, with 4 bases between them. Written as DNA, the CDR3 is TGCAGTGCTATGGAGAACACTGAAGCTTTCTTT. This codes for CSAMENTEAFF.

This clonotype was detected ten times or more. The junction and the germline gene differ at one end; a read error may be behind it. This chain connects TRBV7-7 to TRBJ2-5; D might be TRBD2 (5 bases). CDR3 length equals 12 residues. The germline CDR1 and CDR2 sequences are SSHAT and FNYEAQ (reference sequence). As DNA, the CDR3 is TGTGCTAGCAGCGACGGGCTGAGGGCCCAGTACTTC. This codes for CASSDGLRAQYF. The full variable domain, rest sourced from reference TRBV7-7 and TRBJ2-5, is GAGVSQSPRYKVTKRGQDVTLRCDPISSHATLYWYQQALGQGPEFLTYFNYEAQPDKSGLPSDRFSAERPEGSISTLTIQRTEQRDSAMYRCASSDGLRAQYFGPGTRLLVL.

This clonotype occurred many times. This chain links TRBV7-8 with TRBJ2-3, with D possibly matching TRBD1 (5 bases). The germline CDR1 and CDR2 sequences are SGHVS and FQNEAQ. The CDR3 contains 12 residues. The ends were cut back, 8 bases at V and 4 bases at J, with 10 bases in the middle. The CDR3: CASGHHADTQYF. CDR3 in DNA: TGTGCCAGCGGACACCACGCAGATACGCAGTATTTT.

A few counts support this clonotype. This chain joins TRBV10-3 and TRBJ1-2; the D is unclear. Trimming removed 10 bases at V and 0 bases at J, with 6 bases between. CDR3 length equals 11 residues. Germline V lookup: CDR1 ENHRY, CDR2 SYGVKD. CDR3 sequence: CATNSNYGYTF. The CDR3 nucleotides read TGTGCCACCAATTCTAACTATGGCTACACCTTC.

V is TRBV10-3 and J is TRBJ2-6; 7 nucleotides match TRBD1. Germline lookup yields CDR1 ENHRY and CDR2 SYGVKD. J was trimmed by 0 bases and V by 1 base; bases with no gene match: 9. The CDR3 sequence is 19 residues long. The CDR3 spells CAISEWAGGVGSGANVLTF. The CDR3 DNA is TGTGCCATCAGTGAGTGGGCAGGGGGAGTCGGCTCTGGGGCCAACGTCCTGACTTTC.

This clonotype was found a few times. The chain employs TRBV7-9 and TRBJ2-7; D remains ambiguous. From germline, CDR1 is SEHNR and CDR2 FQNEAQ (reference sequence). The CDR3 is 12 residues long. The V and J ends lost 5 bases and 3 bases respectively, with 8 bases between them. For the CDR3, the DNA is TGTGCCAGCAGCCTCTCATTCTACGAGCAGTACTTC. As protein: CASSLSFYEQYF.

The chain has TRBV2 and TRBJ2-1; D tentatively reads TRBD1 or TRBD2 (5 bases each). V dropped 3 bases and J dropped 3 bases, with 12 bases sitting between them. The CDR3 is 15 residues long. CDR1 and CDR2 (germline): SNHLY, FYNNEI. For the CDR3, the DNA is TGTGCCAGCAGTGATCTGAGGGGAAGCTACAATGAGCAGTTCTTC. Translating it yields CASSDLRGSYNEQFF.

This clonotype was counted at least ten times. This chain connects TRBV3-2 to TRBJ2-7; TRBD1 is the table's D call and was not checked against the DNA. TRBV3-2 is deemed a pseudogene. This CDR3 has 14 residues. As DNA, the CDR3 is TGTGCCAGCAGCCAACGGGACAGGGACTACGAGCAGTACTTC. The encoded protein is CASSQRDRDYEQYF.

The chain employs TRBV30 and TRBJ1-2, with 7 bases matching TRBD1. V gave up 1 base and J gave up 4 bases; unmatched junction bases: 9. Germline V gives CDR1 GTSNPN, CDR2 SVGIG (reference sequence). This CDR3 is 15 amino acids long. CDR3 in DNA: TGTGCCTGGAGTGCCGGGGGAGGGGGCCCCTATGGCTACACCTTC. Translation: CAWSAGGGGPYGYTF.

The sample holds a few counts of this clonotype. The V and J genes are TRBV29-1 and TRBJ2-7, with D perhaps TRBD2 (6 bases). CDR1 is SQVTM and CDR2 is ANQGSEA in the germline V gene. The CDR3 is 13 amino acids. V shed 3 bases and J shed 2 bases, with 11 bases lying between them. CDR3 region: CSVDGGSPYEQYF. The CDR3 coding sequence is TGCAGCGTTGATGGGGGGTCCCCCTACGAGCAGTACTTC.

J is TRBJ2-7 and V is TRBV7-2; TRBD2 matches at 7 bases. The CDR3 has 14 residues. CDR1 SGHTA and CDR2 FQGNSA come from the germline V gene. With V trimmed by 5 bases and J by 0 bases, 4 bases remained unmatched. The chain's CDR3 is CASSQTSISYEQYF. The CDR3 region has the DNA TGTGCCAGCAGCCAGACTAGCATCTCCTACGAGCAGTACTTC.

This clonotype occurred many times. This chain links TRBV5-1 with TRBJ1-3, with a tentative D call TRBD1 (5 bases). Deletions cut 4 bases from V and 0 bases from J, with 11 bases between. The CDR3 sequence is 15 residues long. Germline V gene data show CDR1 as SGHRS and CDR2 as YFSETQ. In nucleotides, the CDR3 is TGCGCCAGCAGCGAGGCAGGGTACTCTGGAAACACCATATATTTT. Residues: CASSEAGYSGNTIYF.